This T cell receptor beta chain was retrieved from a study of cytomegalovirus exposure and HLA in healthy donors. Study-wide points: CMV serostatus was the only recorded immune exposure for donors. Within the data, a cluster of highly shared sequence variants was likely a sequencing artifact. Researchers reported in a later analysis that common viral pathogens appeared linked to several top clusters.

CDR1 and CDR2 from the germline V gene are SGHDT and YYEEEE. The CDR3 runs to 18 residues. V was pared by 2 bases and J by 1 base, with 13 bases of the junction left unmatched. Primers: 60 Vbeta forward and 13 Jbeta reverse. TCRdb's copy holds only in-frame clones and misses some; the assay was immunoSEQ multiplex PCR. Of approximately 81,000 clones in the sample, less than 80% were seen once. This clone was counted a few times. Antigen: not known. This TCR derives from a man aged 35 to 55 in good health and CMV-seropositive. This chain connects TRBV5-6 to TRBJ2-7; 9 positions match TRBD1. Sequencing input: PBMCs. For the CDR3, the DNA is TGTGCCAGCAGCTTCGAGACTTATTGGGGGACAGGGTCCTACGAGCAGTACTTC. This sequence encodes CASSFETYWGTGSYEQYF.